This is a list of T cell receptor beta chains from one sample in a study of OX40 agonist ivuxolimab in advanced cancers. Method: immunoSEQ multiplex PCR; TCRdb's copy keeps in-frame clones and lacks some. The sample contains roughly 80,000 clones, around 86% of which appear only once. The sequencing here drew on CD4+ or CD8+ T cells sorted from blood, taken in a trial of the OX40 agonist ivuxolimab. Receptor source: an adult with an advanced solid tumor such as melanoma, head and neck, liver or kidney cancer. CDR3s include the opening cysteine and the closing phenylalanine or tryptophan. A D gene is named only where the DNA matches it firmly. Rows may omit the clone size; those that give it use once, few, many or a size class.

j_call	v_call	clone_size	d_call	cdr3_aa	cdr3_nt
TRBJ2-6	TRBV7-5	.	.	CVRTATGANVLTF	TGTGTCAGAACGGCTACTGGGGCCAACGTCCTGACTTTC
TRBJ1-5	TRBV6-6	.	TRBD1	CASSNDRVQHQPQHF	TGTGCCAGCAGTAACGACAGGGTGCAACATCAGCCCCAGCATTTT
TRBJ2-2	TRBV28	.	.	CASRLGLSSGELFF	TGTGCCAGCAGACTTGGACTCTCCAGCGGGGAGCTGTTTTTT
TRBJ2-7	TRBV7-2	.	.	CASSLNSYEQYF	TGTGCCAGCAGCTTAAACAGCTACGAGCAGTACTTC
TRBJ2-5	TRBV5-1	.	TRBD2	CASQSGSQETQYF	TGCGCCAGTCAGAGCGGGAGCCAAGAGACCCAGTACTTC
TRBJ1-6	TRBV28	medium-sized	.	CASSRISNSPLHF	TGTGCCAGCAGTCGAATCTCTAATTCACCCCTCCACTTT
TRBJ2-5	TRBV11-2	.	TRBD1	CASSLSRTGLETQYF	TGTGCCAGCAGCTTAAGTAGGACAGGGTTAGAGACCCAGTACTTC
TRBJ2-1	TRBV6-1	.	TRBD1	CASSFTGGEQFF	TGTGCCAGCAGTTTTACAGGGGGTGAGCAGTTCTTC
TRBJ1-1	TRBV28	.	.	CASSLSQGLTEAFF	TGTGCCAGCAGCCTAAGTCAGGGGCTCACTGAAGCTTTCTTT
TRBJ2-3	TRBV7-2	.	TRBD2	CASSRGPTSGRRGDTQYF	TGTGCCAGCAGCCGAGGCCCGACTAGCGGGAGGCGGGGAGATACGCAGTATTTT
TRBJ2-5	TRBV9	.	TRBD2	CASSVRAGTIETQYF	TGTGCCAGCAGCGTCCGGGCCGGGACTATAGAGACCCAGTACTTC
TRBJ1-5	TRBV14	.	TRBD1	CASSSGPGQGGNQPQHF	TGTGCCAGCAGCTCCGGCCCCGGACAGGGTGGGAATCAGCCCCAGCATTTT
TRBJ1-5	TRBV18	few	.	CASSPGYQPQHF	TGTGCCAGCTCACCAGGGTATCAGCCCCAGCATTTT
TRBJ1-2	TRBV6-6	.	.	CASQAGHGYTF	TGTGCCAGCCAAGCTGGGCATGGCTACACCTTC
TRBJ2-1	TRBV7-2	.	.	CASSFLGGTVSYNEQFF	TGTGCCAGCAGCTTCCTGGGGGGGACAGTATCCTACAATGAGCAGTTCTTC
TRBJ2-1	TRBV4-2	.	.	CASSQDPGRGLSYNEQFF	TGTGCCAGCAGCCAAGATCCAGGACGGGGACTCTCCTACAATGAGCAGTTCTTC
TRBJ1-6	TRBV10-3	.	.	CAISEGNSPLHF	TGTGCCATCAGTGAAGGCAATTCACCCCTCCACTTT
TRBJ1-1	TRBV7-8	few	.	CASSLDGSNTEAFF	TGTGCCAGCAGCTTAGACGGATCGAACACTGAAGCTTTCTTT
TRBJ2-2	TRBV7-3	.	TRBD1	CASSKTGGTSGELFF	TGTGCCAGCAGCAAGACAGGGGGCACTTCCGGGGAGCTGTTTTTT
TRBJ1-4	TRBV30	.	.	CAWSGGRSNEKLFF	TGTGCCTGGAGTGGGGGGCGGTCTAATGAAAAACTGTTTTTT
TRBJ1-4	TRBV2	.	.	CASRKGNFEKLFF	TGTGCCAGCAGAAAAGGGAATTTTGAAAAACTGTTTTTT
TRBJ1-1	TRBV29-1	.	.	CSVLVVDLRDTEAFF	TGCAGCGTTCTTGTGGTAGATTTAAGGGACACTGAAGCTTTCTTT
TRBJ2-5	TRBV7-9	once	TRBD1	CASSLGLGTAPGRETQYF	TGTGCCAGCAGCTTAGGTTTAGGGACAGCCCCCGGACGGGAGACCCAGTACTTC
TRBJ2-7	TRBV5-1	.	TRBD2	CASSFPAGGSTNEQYF	TGCGCCAGCAGCTTTCCAGCGGGAGGGTCGACCAACGAGCAGTACTTC
TRBJ1-2	TRBV30	once	TRBD1	CAWSVAGQGAFGYTF	TGTGCCTGGAGTGTTGCCGGACAGGGGGCTTTTGGCTACACCTTC